The clone carrying this T cell receptor (beta chain) was seen a single time. The antigen is unknown. The CDR3 sequence is 24 residues long. V was shortened by 1 base and J by 4 bases, with 37 bases between the two germline ends. The germline V gene has CDR1 LNHNV and CDR2 YYDKDF (reference sequence). Assay: immunoSEQ multiplex PCR; the TCRdb copy retains only in-frame clones and omits some. The table has over a million clones, around three quarters seen once. The sample belongs to a study of shared clonotypes between healthy human individuals. In the study overall: The cohort had a couple of women and a few men, ages 18 to 49. Study-level findings and limits: The sharing of about 5.3% of naive CD4 clonotypes was seen across a handful of donors. Larger estimated richness was generally seen in naive subsets than in memory subsets.

The source is a young man in good health. Some clones in this sample may be carry-over from other donors' samples. Input material: memory CD4+ T cells from PBMCs. Subset of the sample: CD45RA-negative fraction. This chain uses TRBV15 with TRBJ2-2, with D tentatively TRBD2 (5 bases). As DNA, the CDR3 is TGTGCCACCAGCAGAGGTCCCCTGTGGGTCATCGAAAAGAAGAAGCCGAGGGCCACCGGGGAGCTGTTTTTT. The encoded protein is CATSRGPLWVIEKKKPRATGELFF.